This is a list of T cell receptor beta chains from one sample in a study of Ad26.COV2.S vaccination and SARS-CoV-2 variants. The method was immunoSEQ multiplex PCR; TCRdb's version includes in-frame clones alone and lacks a portion of them. There are about 460,000 clones in the sample; roughly nine tenths occur only once, and around 1.8% lies in the top ten. This sample comprised peripheral blood, obtained in a trial of Ad26.COV2.S vaccine versus placebo. These receptors originate from a person aged 18 to 59 who received the Ad26.COV2.S COVID-19 vaccine or a placebo. The CDR3 runs from the conserved cysteine through the conserved F or W. A D gene is named only where the DNA matches it firmly. Clone size appears in some rows only: once, few, many, or a class for an expanded clone.

d_gene	v_gene	j_gene	abundance	CDR3nt	CDR3aa
TRBD1	TRBV7-9	TRBJ2-7	-	TGTGCCAGCAGCAACCGGGACAGGGGGCCCTACGAGCAGTACTTC	CASSNRDRGPYEQYF
-	TRBV5-1	TRBJ2-6	-	TGCGCCAGCAGCTTGGGTTGGGGTAGTGGGGCCAACGTCCTGACTTTC	CASSLGWGSGANVLTF
-	TRBV7-2	TRBJ2-7	-	TGTGCCAGCAGCTCTCCCGAGAGTTTTACCTACGAGCAGTACTTC	CASSSPESFTYEQYF
-	TRBV28	TRBJ1-1	-	TGTGCCAGCAGTATTTGGGGGGTCACTGAAGCTTTCTTT	CASSIWGVTEAFF
TRBD2	TRBV5-1	TRBJ2-5	-	TGCGCCAGCAGCTTGGGCCTCACCCCCGGACTAGCCCAAGAGACCCAGTACTTC	CASSLGLTPGLAQETQYF
-	TRBV4-1	TRBJ2-1	-	TGCGCCAGCAGCCAAGAAGGCCTAGGAAGAAATGAGCAGTTCTTC	CASSQEGLGRNEQFF
-	TRBV6-5	TRBJ1-4	-	TGTGCCAGCAGTTACGTGATGGTCGGAAACAAGGAAAAACTGTTTTTT	CASSYVMVGNKEKLFF
TRBD1	TRBV18	TRBJ1-1	-	TGTGCCAGCTCACCGAAGGACAGGGTTGAAGCTTTCTTT	CASSPKDRVEAFF
-	TRBV6-2/TRBV6-3	TRBJ1-2	-	TGTGCCAGCAGCCCCCCGGGAAGCTATGGCTACACCTTC	CASSPPGSYGYTF
-	TRBV28	TRBJ2-7	once	TGTGCCAGCAGCCCAATAAAGCACGAGCAGTACTTC	CASSPIKHEQYF
-	TRBV7-2	TRBJ2-7	-	TGTGCCAGCAGCTTAGAGGTGACAGGATTCTCCTACGAGCAGTACTTC	CASSLEVTGFSYEQYF
TRBD1	TRBV15	TRBJ2-2	-	TGTGCCACCAGCAGGAAGACAGGGGCGGGCACCGGGGAGCTGTTTTTT	CATSRKTGAGTGELFF
-	TRBV15	TRBJ1-3	-	TGTGCCACCAGCAGAGCGGTTGGGCCTGGAAACACCATATATTTT	CATSRAVGPGNTIYF
TRBD2	TRBV19	TRBJ2-2	few	TGTGCCAGTAGTCCAGGGACTAGCGGGGCGAACACCGGGGAGCTGTTTTTT	CASSPGTSGANTGELFF
-	TRBV14	TRBJ2-7	-	TGTGCCAGCAGCCAAGATTCGGCGGGCCAGACCTACGAGCAGTACTTC	CASSQDSAGQTYEQYF
TRBD1	TRBV6-5	TRBJ2-7	-	TGTGCCAGCAGCCCCCTTTGGGACAGGACCTACGAGCAGTACTTC	CASSPLWDRTYEQYF
-	TRBV11-2	TRBJ1-1	-	TGTGCCAGCAGCACCACACTGAACACTGAAGCTTTCTTT	CASSTTLNTEAFF
-	TRBV3-1/TRBV3-2	TRBJ1-1	-	TGTGCCAGCAGCCAAGGACAGATGAACACTGAAGCTTTCTTT	CASSQGQMNTEAFF
-	TRBV29-1	TRBJ2-1	-	TGCAGCGTTGAAGTGGGGTGGGGGCTTTGGTTCTTC	CSVEVGWGLWFF
TRBD2	TRBV24-1	TRBJ2-1	-	TGTGCCACCAGTGACCCCACGGGGAGGGGAATAAATGAGCAGTTCTTC	CATSDPTGRGINEQFF
-	TRBV3-1/TRBV3-2	TRBJ1-6	-	TGTGCCAGCAGCCGCCTTGGACAGTTTGATTCACCCCTCCACTTT	CASSRLGQFDSPLHF
-	TRBV30	TRBJ2-3	-	TGTGCCTGGAGGGCCCGGGGCACAGATACGCAGTATTTT	CAWRARGTDTQYF
TRBD2	TRBV4-1	TRBJ2-7	-	TGCGCCAGCAGCCAAGGACTAGCGGGAGAGGGCGAGCAGTACTTC	CASSQGLAGEGEQYF
TRBD2	TRBV4-1	TRBJ2-5	-	TGCGCCAGCAGCCAATCCACTAGCGGGGGATCCGGCGGGGAGACCCAGTACTTC	CASSQSTSGGSGGETQYF
-	TRBV30	TRBJ2-3	-	TGTGCCTGGAAGTTCACCCCGGGGATGGCAGATACGCAGTATTTT	CAWKFTPGMADTQYF
TRBD1	TRBV6-6	TRBJ2-2	-	TGTGCCAGCAGTTATGGGACAGCGAAAACCGGGGAGCTGTTTTTT	CASSYGTAKTGELFF
-	TRBV28	TRBJ1-1	-	TGTGCCAGCAGTTTACCAGGTACTGAAGCTTTCTTT	CASSLPGTEAFF
TRBD1	TRBV28	TRBJ2-7	once	TGTGCCAGCAGCACTTACCAGGGGGCCCACGAGCAGTACTTC	CASSTYQGAHEQYF
TRBD1	TRBV7-9	TRBJ2-1	-	TGTGCCAGCAGCCCAACCTGGGGGACAGAGGAGACTTACTACAATGAGCAGTTCTTC	CASSPTWGTEETYYNEQFF
-	TRBV7-9	TRBJ2-7	-	TGTGCCAGCAGCAGGGGAGCCTACGAGCAGTACTTC	CASSRGAYEQYF
-	TRBV5-5	TRBJ1-3	-	TGTGCCAGCAGCTTTGGAGGTTCAGGAAACACCATATATTTT	CASSFGGSGNTIYF
-	TRBV11-2	TRBJ2-1	-	TGTGCCAGCAGCTTAGGAGGTGGTGATGAGCAGTTCTTC	CASSLGGGDEQFF
-	TRBV18	TRBJ1-1	-	TGTGCCAGCTCACCGGGACAACTGAACACTGAAGCTTTCTTT	CASSPGQLNTEAFF
TRBD2	TRBV5-1	TRBJ2-1	-	TGCGCCAGCAGCTTGTACGCGGGAGGGCCGGGTGAGCAGTTCTTC	CASSLYAGGPGEQFF
TRBD2	TRBV27	TRBJ2-1	-	TGTGCCAGCAGGGGAGGGACGGACTCCTACAATGAGCAGTTCTTC	CASRGGTDSYNEQFF
-	TRBV7-2	TRBJ2-1	-	TGTGCCAGCAGCCCCCCTTCCAATGAGCAGTTCTTC	CASSPPSNEQFF
-	TRBV30	TRBJ2-5	-	TGTGCCTGGAGCGGTCAGCCGTACCAAGAGACCCAGTACTTC	CAWSGQPYQETQYF